The 2 T cell receptor beta chains given below trace back to one sample, sequenced in a study of blood T cell repertoires in COVID-19. This table comes from immunoSEQ multiplex PCR, and its TCRdb copy is limited to in-frame clones, with some not included. The data contain about 210,000 clones, roughly four fifths of them singletons. The sample taken for sequencing was PBMCs or T cells enriched from blood (not recorded which). The receptors were gathered from a man aged 40-49 years who had recovered from COVID-19.

The chain uses TRBV25-1 and TRBJ1-6, with D tentatively TRBD1 (5 bases). V was shortened by 0 bases and J by 10 bases, with 10 bases between the two germline ends. Germline V gene sequence: CDR1 MGHDK, CDR2 SYGVNS. The CDR3 covers 14 residues. The CDR3 nucleotides read TGTGCCAGCAGTGAATATCCACGGGGGTCACCCCTCCACTTT. This translates into CASSEYPRGSPLHF.

The rearrangement uses TRBV5-3 and TRBJ2-7; 10 nucleotides line up with TRBD1. TRBV5-3 is identified as an open reading frame with a role that is uncertain. The CDR3 spans 15 residues. J gave up 1 base and V 4 bases, and 5 bases lay outside the gene matches. CDR3 nucleotides: TGTGCCAGAAGCAACCGGGACAGGGGATCCTACGAGCAGTACTTC. Translating gives CARSNRDRGSYEQYF.